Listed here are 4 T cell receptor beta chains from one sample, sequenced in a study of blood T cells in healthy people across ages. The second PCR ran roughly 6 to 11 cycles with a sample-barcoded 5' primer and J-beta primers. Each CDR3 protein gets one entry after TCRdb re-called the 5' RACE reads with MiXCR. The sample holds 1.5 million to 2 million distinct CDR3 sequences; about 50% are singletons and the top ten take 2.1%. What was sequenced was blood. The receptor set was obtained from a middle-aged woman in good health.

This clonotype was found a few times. The CDR3 here is CASSLSAGQYYEQYF. The CDR3 nucleotides read TGTGCCAGCAGTCTCTCCGCGGGACAATACTACGAGCAGTACTTC. This chain joins TRBV27 and TRBJ2-7, with D perhaps matching TRBD1 or TRBD2 (6 bases each). CDR3 length: 15 amino acids. Trimming cost V 5 bases and J 3 bases, with 17 bases left between them. The germline gives CDR1 MNHEY, CDR2 SMNVEV (reference sequence).

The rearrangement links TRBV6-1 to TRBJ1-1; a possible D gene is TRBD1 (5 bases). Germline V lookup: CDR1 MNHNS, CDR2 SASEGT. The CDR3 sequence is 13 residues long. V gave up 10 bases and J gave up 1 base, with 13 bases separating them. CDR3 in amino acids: CAIQGPQNTEAFF. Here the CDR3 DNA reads TGTGCCATTCAGGGACCGCAGAACACTGAAGCTTTCTTT.

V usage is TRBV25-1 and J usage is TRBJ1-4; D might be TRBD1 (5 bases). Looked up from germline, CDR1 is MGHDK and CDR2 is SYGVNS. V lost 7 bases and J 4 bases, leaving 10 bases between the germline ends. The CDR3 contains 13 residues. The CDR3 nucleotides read TGTGCCAGCAAGGGAGGGGTTAATGAAAAACTGTTTTTT. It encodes CASKGGVNEKLFF. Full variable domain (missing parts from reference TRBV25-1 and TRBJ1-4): EADIYQTPRYLVIGTGKKITLECSQTMGHDKMYWYQQDPGMELHLIHYSYGVNSTEKGDLSSESTVSRIRTEHFPLTLESARPSHTSQYLCASKGGVNEKLFFGSGTQLSVL.

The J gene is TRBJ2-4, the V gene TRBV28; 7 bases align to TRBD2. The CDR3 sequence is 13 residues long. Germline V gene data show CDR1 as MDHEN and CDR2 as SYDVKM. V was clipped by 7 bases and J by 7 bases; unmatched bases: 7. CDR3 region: CASKGGVWNIQYF. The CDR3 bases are TGTGCCAGCAAGGGAGGGGTATGGAACATTCAGTACTTC.